Here is one T cell receptor (beta chain) with its context. Sequencing was performed with immunoSEQ multiplex PCR; in TCRdb, only in-frame clones are kept and a portion is missing. The sample records about 80,000 clones, around 92% being singletons. This specimen belongs to a study of T cell changes during pregnancy in multiple sclerosis. This TCR was recovered from a female donor with multiple sclerosis, enrolled in a pregnancy study. Sequencing was performed on peripheral blood, taken before pregnancy.

CDR3 loop: CAWSANGGRAEKLFF. CDR3 in DNA: TGTGCCTGGAGCGCTAACGGGGGGCGGGCTGAAAAACTGTTTTTT. The rearrangement links TRBV30 to TRBJ1-4; a weak D match, TRBD1 (6 bases). The CDR3 contains 15 residues. Germline CDR1 reads GTSNPN; CDR2 reads SVGIG (reference sequence). Trimming took off 3 bases at V and 7 bases at J, with 18 bases between the two ends.